This T cell receptor beta chain was captured by sequencing in a study of T-cell reconstitution after alpha-beta-depleted transplantation in children. In its sample, this clonotype was seen many times. Its antigen is as yet unknown. Trimming cost V 5 bases and J 0 bases; bases outside gene matches: 6. This CDR3 is 15 amino acids long. TCRbeta library preparation incorporated unique molecular identifiers. TCRdb analysed the PCR reads with MiXCR anew, one entry per CDR3 protein. The sample has some 830,000 distinct CDR3 sequences, 16% seen once. Whole-study findings and limits: Newly generated T cells supplied most T-cell counts and diversity one year post-transplant. Roughly two months post-transplant, alpha-beta T cells reportedly originated from several hundred graft clones that had expanded. Day-60 TCRbeta diversity that was high in some patients was derived from surviving recipient T cells and thymic progenitors.

The chain employs TRBV12-3 or TRBV12-4 and TRBJ2-7; TRBD2 matches 8 bases. This clonotype was obtained from a male patient between 5 and 17 years old who had a stem cell transplant for acute lymphoblastic leukemia, so the T cells may come from the graft donor. The source material was PBMCs, mostly from graft donor cells, sampled 360 days after TCRalphabeta/CD19-depleted stem cell transplant. CDR3 residues: CASSQTGTSSYEQYF. CDR3 bases: TGTGCCAGCAGTCAAACCGGGACTAGCTCCTACGAGCAGTACTTC.